The 3 T cell receptor beta chains listed next were all sequenced from one sample in a study of blood T cell repertoires in COVID-19. The protocol was immunoSEQ multiplex PCR, while the TCRdb copy is restricted to in-frame clones and leaves out a portion. The table lists approximately 350,000 clones, about 83% of them singletons, with about 2.7% in the top ten. The sample taken for sequencing was peripheral blood. These receptors all come from a man aged 30 to 45 with active or convalescent COVID-19.

This chain links TRBV7-9 with TRBJ1-4, with 7 bases lining up with TRBD1. V was clipped by 5 bases and J by 7 bases; unmatched bases: 10. This CDR3 comprises 15 residues. Germline V lookup: CDR1 SEHNR, CDR2 FQNEAQ (reference sequence). The CDR3 loop is CASSPKTGMSEKLFF. The CDR3 DNA sequence: TGTGCCAGCAGCCCAAAGACAGGGATGTCTGAAAAACTGTTTTTT.

The rearrangement uses TRBV7-9 and TRBJ1-4, with 7 nucleotides matching TRBD1. The J segment lost 5 bases and the V segment lost 5 bases, leaving 8 bases of the junction unmatched. Looked up from germline, CDR1 is SEHNR and CDR2 is FQNEAQ (reference sequence). There are 15 residues in the CDR3. The CDR3 DNA sequence: TGTGCCAGCAGCCCGAGGACAGGATCGAATGAAAAACTGTTTTTT. Amino acid sequence: CASSPRTGSNEKLFF.

The V and J genes are TRBV6-1 and TRBJ1-4; 7 bases are shared with TRBD1. CDR3 size: 14 residues. V shed 2 bases and J 8 bases; nucleotides not matched to a gene: 5. Germline CDR1 reads MNHNS; CDR2 reads SASEGT. The CDR3: CASSEQGGQEKLFF. In nucleotides, the CDR3 is TGTGCCAGCAGTGAACAGGGGGGACAGGAAAAACTGTTTTTT.